This T cell receptor (beta chain) was sequenced for a study of cytomegalovirus exposure and HLA in healthy donors. Broader study findings: It was approximately 170 TCR beta chains that were listed as cytomegalovirus-associated. Rarity characterized most TCR sequences, yet some public TCRs appeared in many donors. According to a subsequent analysis, TCR clusters from the first cohort were inclined to appear together in the 120 validation repertoires.

This clone was recorded only once. Its antigen is undetermined. Using immunoSEQ multiplex PCR, the repertoire was profiled, and TCRdb retains in-frame clones only, with some absent. The repertoire has more than 110,000 clones, about 94% of them found once; the top ten carry about 1.7%. The origin of this receptor is a young man in good health and CMV-seropositive. Sequencing was done on a sample of PBMCs.

This CDR3 reads CASSFLAGGADTQYF. The CDR3 coding sequence is TGTGCCAGCAGTTTCCTAGCGGGAGGCGCAGATACGCAGTATTTT. The chain uses TRBV2 and TRBJ2-3; 11 bases map to TRBD2. V lost 5 bases to trimming and J lost 4 bases; unmatched junction nucleotides: 5. Germline V gene sequence: CDR1 SNHLY, CDR2 FYNNEI. This CDR3 region has 15 residues.